This TCR beta chain was captured by sequencing in a study of Tregs in tolerant kidney transplant recipients. The nonmyeloablative bone marrow transplants came from related graft donors, with transient mixed chimerism. Thawed PBMCs were FACS-sorted into unstimulated CD4+CD25+CD127- regulatory T cells, CD4+CD25- non-regulatory cells, CD4 and CD8 cells. Data came from immunoSEQ multiplex PCR; TCRdb stores just in-frame clones and leaves some out. The sample table includes 6,200 or so clones. Trimming took 2 bases from V and 0 from J; bases not matched to a gene: 5. The V gene's germline CDR1 is DFQATT and CDR2 SNEGSKA (reference sequence). The CDR3 is 16 amino acids. With respect to this clone: Sequencing ends 3 residues short of the CDR3 end; the germline J gene provides the rest.

V is TRBV20-1 and J is TRBJ1-1; 11 positions match TRBD1. The TCR originated in a human patient who received a combined kidney and bone marrow transplant. The graft donor may account for some of the T cells. The sequences come from CD4+ T cells from blood (PBMCs), collected 6 months after the transplant. This CDR3 reads CSARPRDRGLNTEAFF. CDR3 DNA, as far as it was read: TGCAGTGCTAGACCTCGGGACAGGGGGTTGAACACTGAA.